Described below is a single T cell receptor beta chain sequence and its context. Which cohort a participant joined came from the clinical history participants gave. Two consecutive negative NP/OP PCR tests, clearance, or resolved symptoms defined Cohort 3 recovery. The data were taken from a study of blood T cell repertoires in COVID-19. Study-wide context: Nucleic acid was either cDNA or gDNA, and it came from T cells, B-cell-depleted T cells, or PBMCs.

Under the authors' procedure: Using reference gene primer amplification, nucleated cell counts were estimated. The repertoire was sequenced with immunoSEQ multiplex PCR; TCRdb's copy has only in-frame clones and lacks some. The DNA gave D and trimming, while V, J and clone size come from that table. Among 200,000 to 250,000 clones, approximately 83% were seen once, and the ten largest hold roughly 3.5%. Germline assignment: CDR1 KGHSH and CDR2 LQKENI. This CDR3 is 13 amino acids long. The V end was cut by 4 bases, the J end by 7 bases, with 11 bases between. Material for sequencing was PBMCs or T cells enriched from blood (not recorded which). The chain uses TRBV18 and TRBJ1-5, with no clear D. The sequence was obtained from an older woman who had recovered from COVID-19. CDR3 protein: CASSLRDGQPQHF. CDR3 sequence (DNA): TGTGCCAGCTCACTTCGGGATGGGCAGCCCCAGCATTTT.